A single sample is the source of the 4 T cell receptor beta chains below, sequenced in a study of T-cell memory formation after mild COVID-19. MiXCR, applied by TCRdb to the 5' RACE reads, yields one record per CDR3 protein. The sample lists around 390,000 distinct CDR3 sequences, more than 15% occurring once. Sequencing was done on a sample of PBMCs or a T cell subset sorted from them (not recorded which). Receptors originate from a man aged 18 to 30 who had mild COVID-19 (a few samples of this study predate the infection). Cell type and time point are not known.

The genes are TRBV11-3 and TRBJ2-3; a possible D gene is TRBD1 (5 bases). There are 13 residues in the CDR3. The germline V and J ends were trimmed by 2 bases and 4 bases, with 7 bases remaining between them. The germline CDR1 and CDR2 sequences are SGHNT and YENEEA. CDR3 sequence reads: CASSLQGSDTQYF. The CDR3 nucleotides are TGTGCCAGCAGCTTACAGGGTTCAGATACGCAGTATTTT.

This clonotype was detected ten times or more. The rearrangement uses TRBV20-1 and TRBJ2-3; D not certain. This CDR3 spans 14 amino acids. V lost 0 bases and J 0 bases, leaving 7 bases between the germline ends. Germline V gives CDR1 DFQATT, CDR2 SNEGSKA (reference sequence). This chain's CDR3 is CSARDPLSTDTQYF. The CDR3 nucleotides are TGCAGTGCTAGAGATCCCCTTAGCACAGATACGCAGTATTTT.

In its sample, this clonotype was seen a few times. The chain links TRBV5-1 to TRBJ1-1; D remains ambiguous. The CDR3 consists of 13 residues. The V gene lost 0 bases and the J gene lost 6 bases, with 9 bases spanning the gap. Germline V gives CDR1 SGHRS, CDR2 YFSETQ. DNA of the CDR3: TGCGCCAGCAGCTTGGAGGATCTACCTGAAGCTTTCTTT. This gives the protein CASSLEDLPEAFF.

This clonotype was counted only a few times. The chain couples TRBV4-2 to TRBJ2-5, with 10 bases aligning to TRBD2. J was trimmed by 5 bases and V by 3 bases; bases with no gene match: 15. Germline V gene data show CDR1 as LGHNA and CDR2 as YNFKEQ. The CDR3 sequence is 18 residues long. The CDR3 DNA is TGTGCCAGCAGCCAGTCAAGAAGCGGGGGGGCCCGGGCGGAGACCCAGTACTTC. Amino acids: CASSQSRSGGARAETQYF.